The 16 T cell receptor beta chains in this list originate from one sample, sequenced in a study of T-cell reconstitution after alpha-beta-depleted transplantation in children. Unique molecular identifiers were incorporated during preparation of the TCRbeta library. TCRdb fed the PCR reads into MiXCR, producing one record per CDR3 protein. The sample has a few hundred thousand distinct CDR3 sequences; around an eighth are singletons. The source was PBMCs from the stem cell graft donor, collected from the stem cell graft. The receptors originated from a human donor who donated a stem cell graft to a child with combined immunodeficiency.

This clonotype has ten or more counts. CDR3 loop: CASSQSSGNTIYF. The CDR3 DNA is TGTGCCAGCAGCCAGAGCTCTGGAAACACCATATATTTT. The chain uses TRBV12-3 or TRBV12-4 and TRBJ1-3, with D unclear. Trimming cost V 6 bases and J 0 bases, with 6 bases left between them. This CDR3 is built from 13 residues.

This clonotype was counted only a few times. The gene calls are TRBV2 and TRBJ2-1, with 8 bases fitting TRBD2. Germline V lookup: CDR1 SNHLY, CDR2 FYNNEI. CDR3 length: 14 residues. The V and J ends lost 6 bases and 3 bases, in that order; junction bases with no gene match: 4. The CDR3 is CASRPGLDYNEQFF. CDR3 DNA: TGTGCCAGCAGGCCGGGACTAGACTACAATGAGCAGTTCTTC. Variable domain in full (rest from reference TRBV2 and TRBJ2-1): EPEVTQTPSHQVTQMGQEVILRCVPISNHLYFYWYRQILGQKVEFLVSFYNNEISEKSEIFDDQFSVERPDGSNFTLKIRSTKLEDSAMYFCASRPGLDYNEQFFGPGTRLTVL.

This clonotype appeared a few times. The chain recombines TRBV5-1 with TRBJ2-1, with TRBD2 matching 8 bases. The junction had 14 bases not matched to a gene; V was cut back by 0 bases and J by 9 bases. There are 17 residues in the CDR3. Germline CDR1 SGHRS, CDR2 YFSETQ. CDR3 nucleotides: TGCGCCAGCAGCTTGGCCGGTGGGGGACTAGTGACTCGTGAGCAGTTCTTC. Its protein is CASSLAGGGLVTREQFF.

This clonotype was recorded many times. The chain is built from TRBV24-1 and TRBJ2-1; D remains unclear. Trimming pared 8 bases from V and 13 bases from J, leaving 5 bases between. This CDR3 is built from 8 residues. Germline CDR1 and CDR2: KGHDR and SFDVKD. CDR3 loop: CATKTQFF. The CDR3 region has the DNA TGTGCCACCAAAACCCAGTTCTTC.

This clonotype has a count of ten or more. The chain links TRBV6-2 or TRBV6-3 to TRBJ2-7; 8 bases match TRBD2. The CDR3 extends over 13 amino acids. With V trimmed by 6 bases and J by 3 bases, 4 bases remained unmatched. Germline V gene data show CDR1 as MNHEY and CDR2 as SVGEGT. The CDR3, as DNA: TGTGCCAGCAGGGACGGGGGGGTCTACGAGCAGTACTTC. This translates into CASRDGGVYEQYF.

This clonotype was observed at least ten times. The CDR3 loop is CASSFTDRLGETQYF. CDR3 DNA: TGCGCCAGCAGCTTTACGGACAGGCTGGGGGAGACCCAGTACTTC. This chain joins TRBV5-1 and TRBJ2-5, with 7 nucleotides matching TRBD1. V shed 2 bases, J shed 5 bases, and the junction held 9 bases outside the gene matches. The CDR3 length is 15 residues. Germline CDR1 SGHRS, CDR2 YFSETQ.

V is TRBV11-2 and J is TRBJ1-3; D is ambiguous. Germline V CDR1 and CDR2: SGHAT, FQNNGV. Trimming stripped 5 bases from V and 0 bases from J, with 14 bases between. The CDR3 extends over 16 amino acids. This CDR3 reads CASSTPFGNSGNTIYF. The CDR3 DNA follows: TGTGCCAGCAGCACTCCATTTGGAAACTCTGGAAACACCATATATTTT. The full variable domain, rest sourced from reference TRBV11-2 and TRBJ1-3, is EAGVAQSPRYKIIEKRQSVAFWCNPISGHATLYWYQQILGQGPKLLIQFQNNGVVDDSQLPKDRFSAERLKGVDSTLKIQPAKLEDSAVYLCASSTPFGNSGNTIYFGEGSWLTVV.

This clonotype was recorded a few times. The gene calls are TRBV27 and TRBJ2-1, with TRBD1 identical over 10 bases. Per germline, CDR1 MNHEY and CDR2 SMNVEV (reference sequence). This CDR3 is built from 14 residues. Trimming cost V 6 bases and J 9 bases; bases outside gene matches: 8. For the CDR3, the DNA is TGTGCCAGCAGGGGGGACAGGGGCTTCACTGAGCAGTTCTTC. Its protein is CASRGDRGFTEQFF.

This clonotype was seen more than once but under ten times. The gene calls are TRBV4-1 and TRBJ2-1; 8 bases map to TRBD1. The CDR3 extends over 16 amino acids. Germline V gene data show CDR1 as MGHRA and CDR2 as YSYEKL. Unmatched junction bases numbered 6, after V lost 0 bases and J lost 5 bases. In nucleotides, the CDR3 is TGCGCCAGCAGCCAAGAACGGAGGACAGGGAACAATGAGCAGTTCTTC. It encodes CASSQERRTGNNEQFF.

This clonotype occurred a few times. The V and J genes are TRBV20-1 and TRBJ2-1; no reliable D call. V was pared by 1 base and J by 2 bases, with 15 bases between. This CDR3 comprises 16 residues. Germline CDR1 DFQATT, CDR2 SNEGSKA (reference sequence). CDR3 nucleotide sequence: TGCAGTGCTAGAGGCCCCCCGAGGATCACCTACAATGAGCAGTTCTTC. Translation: CSARGPPRITYNEQFF.

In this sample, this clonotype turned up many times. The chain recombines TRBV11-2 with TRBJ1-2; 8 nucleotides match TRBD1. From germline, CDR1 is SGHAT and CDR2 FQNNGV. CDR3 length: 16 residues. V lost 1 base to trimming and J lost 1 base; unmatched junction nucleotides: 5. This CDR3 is CASSLASGGYNYGYTF. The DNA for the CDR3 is TGTGCCAGCAGCTTAGCTTCAGGGGGCTATAACTATGGCTACACCTTC.

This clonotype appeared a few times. The CDR3: CASSTSSTYEQYF. The CDR3 DNA reads TGTGCCAGCAGCACCTCATCCACCTACGAGCAGTACTTC. The genes are TRBV12-3 or TRBV12-4 and TRBJ2-7; unclear D gene. The CDR3 is 13 amino acids. Trimming left V 6 bases short and J 2 bases short, with 11 bases between.

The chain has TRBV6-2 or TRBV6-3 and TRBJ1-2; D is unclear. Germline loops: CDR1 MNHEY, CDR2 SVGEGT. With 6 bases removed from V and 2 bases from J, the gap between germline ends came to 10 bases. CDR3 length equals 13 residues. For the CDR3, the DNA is TGTGCCAGCAGCCGCGACGGGAACTATGGCTACACCTTC. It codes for CASSRDGNYGYTF.

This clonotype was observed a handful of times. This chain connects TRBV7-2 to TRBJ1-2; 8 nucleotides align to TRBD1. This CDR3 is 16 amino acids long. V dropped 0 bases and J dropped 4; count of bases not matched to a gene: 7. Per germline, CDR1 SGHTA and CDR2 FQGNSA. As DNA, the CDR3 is TGTGCCAGCAGCTTAGCGCCAACAGGGGGGTCCTATGGCTACACCTTC. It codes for CASSLAPTGGSYGYTF.

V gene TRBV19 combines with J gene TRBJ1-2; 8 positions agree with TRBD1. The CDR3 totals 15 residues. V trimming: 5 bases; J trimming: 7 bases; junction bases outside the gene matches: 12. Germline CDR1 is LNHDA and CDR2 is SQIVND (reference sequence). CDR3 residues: CASSLLLGQGSGYTF. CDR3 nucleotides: TGTGCCAGTAGTTTGCTCCTCGGACAGGGCTCTGGCTACACCTTC.

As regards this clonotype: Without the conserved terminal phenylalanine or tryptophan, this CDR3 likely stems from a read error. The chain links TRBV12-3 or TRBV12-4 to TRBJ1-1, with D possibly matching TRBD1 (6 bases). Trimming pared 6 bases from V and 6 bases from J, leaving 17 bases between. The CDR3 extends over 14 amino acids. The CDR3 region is CASRSETRGSEAFS. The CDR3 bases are TGTGCCAGCAGATCCGAAACCAGGGGATCTGAAGCTTTCTCT.